This TCR beta chain stems from a study of tumour-infiltrating T cells in Burkitt lymphoma. Study summary: Overall and progression-free survival were predicted by productive clonality.

The assay was immunoSEQ multiplex PCR, and TCRdb's table has in-frame clones only and misses some. The sample consists of 14,000 or so clones, around a third of them appearing once. This clone has a handful of counts. After removal of 4 bases from V and 3 bases from J, the junction contained 5 bases not matched to a gene. The CDR3 extends over 14 amino acids. Germline CDR1 SGHRS, CDR2 YFSETQ. The sequence derives from a human donor with diffuse large B-cell lymphoma. Material for sequencing was tumor tissue. The gene calls are TRBV5-1 and TRBJ1-2; 8 positions match TRBD1. CDR3 in amino acids: CASSLDRADYGYTF. In DNA form, the CDR3 reads TGCGCCAGCAGCCTGGACAGGGCTGACTATGGCTACACCTTC.